The entry below describes one T cell receptor beta chain. The authors ran a second PCR of 7 to 11 cycles using a sample-barcoded 5' primer and a J-beta primer mix. TCRdb processed the 5' RACE reads anew with MiXCR; each CDR3 protein has one entry. This sample has about 1,500,000 distinct CDR3 sequences, with roughly 28% found just once. This sample stems from a study of blood T cells in healthy people across ages. Sequences were obtained from blood. The TCR sequence derives from a woman in her 30s in good health.

CDR3: CSVLGAGTGELFF. In DNA, the CDR3 is TGCAGCGTTTTGGGGGCAGGGACCGGGGAGCTGTTTTTT. The chain employs TRBV29-1 and TRBJ2-2, with D perhaps TRBD1 (6 bases). CDR1 is SQVTM and CDR2 is ANQGSEA in the germline V gene. Trimming removed 5 bases from V and 5 bases from J, with 12 bases in between. The CDR3 consists of 13 residues.